This TCR beta chain was profiled in a study of Tregs in tolerant kidney transplant recipients. Findings and caveats of the study: Activated donor B cell expansion appeared to reveal the most relevant donor-specific TCRbeta repertoire. Findings come from small patient numbers and require larger validation. Biological reproducibility was not directly addressed in this study.

Only one count was recorded for this clone. What it binds is unknown. In germline, CDR1 is SGHAT, CDR2 FQNNGV. V shed 0 bases and J 4 bases; nucleotides not matched to a gene: 5. CDR3 length: 16 residues. Measured with immunoSEQ multiplex PCR; TCRdb has only the in-frame clones, and not every one. The sample lists roughly 250,000 clones, about 86% seen once, with 0.5% to 0.65% in the top ten. This TCR derives from a human donor in good health. The V gene is TRBV11-2, the J gene TRBJ2-5; TRBD1 agrees at 10 bases. The sequenced sample was CD4+ T cells from blood. The CDR3 coding sequence is TGTGCCAGCAGCTTAGAGGCGACAGGGGGCCGAGAGACCCAGTACTTC. Protein sequence: CASSLEATGGRETQYF.